Each of the 4 T cell receptor beta chains below was sequenced from the same sample in a study of cytomegalovirus exposure and HLA in healthy donors. 13 Jbeta primers and 60 Vbeta primers were used for the PCR. Assay: immunoSEQ multiplex PCR; the TCRdb copy retains only in-frame clones and omits some. This sample has over 100,000 clones, with approximately 60% found just once. Input material: PBMCs. The receptor source for this set is a woman aged 25 to 39 in good health and CMV-seronegative.

The chain carries TRBV19 and TRBJ2-6; D gene uncertain. The V and J ends lost 3 bases and 0 bases respectively, with 9 bases between them. The CDR3 contains 16 residues. The germline V gene encodes CDR1 LNHDA and CDR2 SQIVND (reference sequence). Written as DNA, the CDR3 is TGTGCCAGTAGTATCGTTCCGGGCTCTGGGGCCAACGTCCTGACTTTC. Its translation is CASSIVPGSGANVLTF.

The chain employs TRBV10-1 and TRBJ2-1; the match to TRBD2 covers 14 bases. J was trimmed by 12 bases and V by 6 bases; bases with no gene match: 13. The CDR3 has 16 amino acids. CDR1 is WNHNN and CDR2 is SYGVQD in the germline V gene (reference sequence). CDR3 in DNA: TGCGCCAGCAGCCGACTAGCGGGAGGGCCCCATCATGGGCAGTTCTTC. Protein: CASSRLAGGPHHGQFF.

This clone was found a few times. V gene TRBV5-1 combines with J gene TRBJ2-5; 7 bases agree with TRBD1. The CDR3 loop spans 14 amino acids. Trimming at V came to 3 bases and at J to 2 bases, leaving 4 bases not matched to a gene. CDR1 is SGHRS, CDR2 YFSETQ, per germline. The DNA for the CDR3 is TGCGCCAGCAGCTCAACAGGGGTACAAGAGACCCAGTACTTC. It yields the protein CASSSTGVQETQYF.

The chain is built from TRBV29-1 and TRBJ2-7; the D gene is possibly TRBD2 (6 bases). The CDR3 loop spans 13 amino acids. Trimming left V 4 bases short and J 5 bases short, with 15 bases between. Germline CDR1 and CDR2: SQVTM and ANQGSEA. CDR3 DNA sequence: TGCAGCGTTGCAGTGGGAGGTACCCACGAGCAGTACTTC. Translated: CSVAVGGTHEQYF.